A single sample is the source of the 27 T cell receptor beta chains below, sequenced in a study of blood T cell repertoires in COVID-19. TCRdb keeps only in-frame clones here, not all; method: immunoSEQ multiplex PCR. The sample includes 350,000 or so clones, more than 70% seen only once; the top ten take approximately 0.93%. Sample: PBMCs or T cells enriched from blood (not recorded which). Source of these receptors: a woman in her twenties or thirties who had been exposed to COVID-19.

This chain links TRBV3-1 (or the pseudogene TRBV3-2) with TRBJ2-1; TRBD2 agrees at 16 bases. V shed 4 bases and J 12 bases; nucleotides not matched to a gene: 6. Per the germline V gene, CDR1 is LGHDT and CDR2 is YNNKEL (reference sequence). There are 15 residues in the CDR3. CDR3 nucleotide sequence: TGTGCCAGCAGCCCCCAGGGACTAGCGGGAGGGGGGCAGTTCTTC. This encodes CASSPQGLAGGGQFF.

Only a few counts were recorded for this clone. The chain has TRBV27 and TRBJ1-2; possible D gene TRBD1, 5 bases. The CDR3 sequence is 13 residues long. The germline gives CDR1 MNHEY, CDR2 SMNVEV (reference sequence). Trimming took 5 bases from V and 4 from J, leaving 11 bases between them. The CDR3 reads CASSGQGLYGYTF. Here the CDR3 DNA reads TGTGCCAGCAGTGGGCAGGGACTCTATGGCTACACCTTC.

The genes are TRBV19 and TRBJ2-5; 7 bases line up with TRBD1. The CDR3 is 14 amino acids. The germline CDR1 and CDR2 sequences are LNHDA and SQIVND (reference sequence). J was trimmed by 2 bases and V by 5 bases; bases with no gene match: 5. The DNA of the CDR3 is TGTGCCAGTAGTCCCGGGACAGAGCAAGAGACCCAGTACTTC. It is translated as CASSPGTEQETQYF. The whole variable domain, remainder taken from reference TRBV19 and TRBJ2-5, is DGGITQSPKYLFRKEGQNVTLSCEQNLNHDAMYWYRQDPGQGLRLIYYSQIVNDFQKGDIAEGYSVSREKKESFPLTVTSAQKNPTAFYLCASSPGTEQETQYFGPGTRLLVL.

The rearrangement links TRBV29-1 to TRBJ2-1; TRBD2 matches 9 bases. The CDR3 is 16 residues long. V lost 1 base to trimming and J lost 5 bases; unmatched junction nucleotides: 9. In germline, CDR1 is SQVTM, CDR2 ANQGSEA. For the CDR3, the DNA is TGCAGCGTTGAAGGGGGCGGGAGGGCAATAAACAATGAGCAGTTCTTC. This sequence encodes CSVEGGGRAINNEQFF.

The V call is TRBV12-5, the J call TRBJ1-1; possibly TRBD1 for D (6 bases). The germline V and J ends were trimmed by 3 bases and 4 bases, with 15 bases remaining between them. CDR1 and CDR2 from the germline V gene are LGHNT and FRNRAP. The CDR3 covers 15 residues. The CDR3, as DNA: TGTGCTAGTGGTTTAGGGGGGGCGATGGGCACTGAAGCTTTCTTT. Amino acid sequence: CASGLGGAMGTEAFF.

DNA for the CDR3: TGTGCCAGCAGCGAGGGACAGAACACTGAAGCTTTCTTT. It codes for CASSEGQNTEAFF. V and J are TRBV7-3 and TRBJ1-1; D might be TRBD1 (6 bases). CDR1 SGHTA and CDR2 FQGTGA come from the germline V gene. CDR3 size: 13 residues. Trimming stripped 5 bases from V and 1 base from J, with 8 bases between.

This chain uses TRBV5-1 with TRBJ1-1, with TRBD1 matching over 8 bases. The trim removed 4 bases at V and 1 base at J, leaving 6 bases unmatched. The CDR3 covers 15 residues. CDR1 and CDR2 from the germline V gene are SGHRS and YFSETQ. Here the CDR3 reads CASSPRDRRNTEAFF. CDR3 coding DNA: TGCGCCAGCAGCCCGAGGGACAGGAGGAACACTGAAGCTTTCTTT.

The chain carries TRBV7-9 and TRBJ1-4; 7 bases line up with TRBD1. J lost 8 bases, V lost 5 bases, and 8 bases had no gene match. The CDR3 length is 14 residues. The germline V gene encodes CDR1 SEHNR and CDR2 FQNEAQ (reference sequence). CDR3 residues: CASSPGTVEEKLFF. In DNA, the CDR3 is TGTGCCAGCAGCCCCGGGACAGTCGAAGAAAAACTGTTTTTT.

CDR3 protein: CASSPVAGQSYGYTF. The CDR3, as DNA: TGCGCCAGCAGCCCCGTCGCGGGACAGTCCTATGGCTACACCTTC. V gene TRBV5-1 combines with J gene TRBJ1-2; 7 bases fit TRBD1. The CDR3 has 15 residues. Germline CDR1 is SGHRS and CDR2 is YFSETQ. Unmatched junction bases numbered 10, after V lost 4 bases and J lost 4 bases.

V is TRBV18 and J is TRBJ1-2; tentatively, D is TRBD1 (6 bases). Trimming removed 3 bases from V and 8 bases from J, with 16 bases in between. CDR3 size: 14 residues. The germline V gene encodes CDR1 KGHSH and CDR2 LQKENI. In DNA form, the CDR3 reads TGTGCCAGCTCACCGGGGCAGGGGCCCTACGGCTACACCTTC. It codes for CASSPGQGPYGYTF.

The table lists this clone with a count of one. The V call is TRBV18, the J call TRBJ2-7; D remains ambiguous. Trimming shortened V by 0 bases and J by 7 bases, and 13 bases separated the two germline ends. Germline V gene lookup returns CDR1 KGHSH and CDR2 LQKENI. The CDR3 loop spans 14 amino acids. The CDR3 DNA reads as TGTGCCAGCTCACCACCGCCTCACGGCGGTGAGCAGTACTTC. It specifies CASSPPPHGGEQYF.

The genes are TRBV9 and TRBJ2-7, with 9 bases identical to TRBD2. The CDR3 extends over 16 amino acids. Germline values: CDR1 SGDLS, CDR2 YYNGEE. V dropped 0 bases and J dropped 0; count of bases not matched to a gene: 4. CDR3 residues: CASSVDSTSGSYEQYF. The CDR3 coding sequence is TGTGCCAGCAGCGTAGACTCGACTAGCGGCTCCTACGAGCAGTACTTC. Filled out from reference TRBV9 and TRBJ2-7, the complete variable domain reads DSGVTQTPKHLITATGQRVTLRCSPRSGDLSVYWYQQSLDQGLQFLIQYYNGEERAKGNILERFSAQQFPDLHSELNLSSLELGDSALYFCASSVDSTSGSYEQYFGPGTRLTVT.

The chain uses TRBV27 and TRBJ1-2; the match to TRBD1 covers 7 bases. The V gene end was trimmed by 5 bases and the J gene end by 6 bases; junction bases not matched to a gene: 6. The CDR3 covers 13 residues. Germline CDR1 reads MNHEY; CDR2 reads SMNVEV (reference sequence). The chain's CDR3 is CASSPRGRDGYTF. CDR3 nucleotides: TGTGCCAGCAGTCCTAGGGGGCGAGATGGCTACACCTTC.

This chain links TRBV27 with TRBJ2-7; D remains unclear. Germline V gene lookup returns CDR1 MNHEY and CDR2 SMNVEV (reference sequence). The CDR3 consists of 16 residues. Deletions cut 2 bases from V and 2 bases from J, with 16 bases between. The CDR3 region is CASSLGRSPDPYEQYF. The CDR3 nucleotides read TGTGCCAGCAGTTTAGGGCGCAGTCCAGACCCCTACGAGCAGTACTTC.

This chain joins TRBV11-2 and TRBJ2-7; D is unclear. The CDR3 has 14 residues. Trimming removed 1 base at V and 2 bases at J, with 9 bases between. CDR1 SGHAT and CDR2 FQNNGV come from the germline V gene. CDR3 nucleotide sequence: TGTGCCAGCAGCTTAGGCCGCGGAGCCTACGAGCAGTACTTC. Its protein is CASSLGRGAYEQYF.

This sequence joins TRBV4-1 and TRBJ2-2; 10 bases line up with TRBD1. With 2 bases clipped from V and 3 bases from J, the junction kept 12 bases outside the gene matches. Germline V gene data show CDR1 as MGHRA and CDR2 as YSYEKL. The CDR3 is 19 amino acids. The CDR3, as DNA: TGCGCCAGCAGCCAACCGAATCTGGACAGGGGGTCCCACACCGGGGAGCTGTTTTTT. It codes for CASSQPNLDRGSHTGELFF.

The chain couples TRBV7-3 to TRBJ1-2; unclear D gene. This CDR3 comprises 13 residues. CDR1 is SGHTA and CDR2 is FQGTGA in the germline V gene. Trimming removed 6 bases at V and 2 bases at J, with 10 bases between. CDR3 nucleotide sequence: TGTGCCAGCAGTCGCGAGGGAAACTATGGCTACACCTTC. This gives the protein CASSREGNYGYTF.

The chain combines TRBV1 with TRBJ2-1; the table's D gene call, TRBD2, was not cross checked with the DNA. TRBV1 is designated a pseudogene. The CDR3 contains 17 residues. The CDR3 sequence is CTSSQNPSRELNNEQFF. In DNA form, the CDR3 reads TGCACCAGCAGCCAAAACCCCTCGCGGGAGTTGAACAATGAGCAGTTCTTC.

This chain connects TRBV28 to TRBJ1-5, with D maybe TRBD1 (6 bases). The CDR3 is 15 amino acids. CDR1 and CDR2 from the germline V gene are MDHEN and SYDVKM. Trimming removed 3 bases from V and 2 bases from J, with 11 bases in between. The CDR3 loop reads CASSFAGTRNQPQHF. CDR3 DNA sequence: TGTGCCAGCAGTTTCGCCGGGACACGCAATCAGCCCCAGCATTTT.

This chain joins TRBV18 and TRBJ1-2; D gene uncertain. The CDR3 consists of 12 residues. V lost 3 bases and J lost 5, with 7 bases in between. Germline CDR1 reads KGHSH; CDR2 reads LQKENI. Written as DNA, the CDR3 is TGTGCCAGCTCACCCCCTAGTTATGGCTACACCTTC. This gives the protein CASSPPSYGYTF.

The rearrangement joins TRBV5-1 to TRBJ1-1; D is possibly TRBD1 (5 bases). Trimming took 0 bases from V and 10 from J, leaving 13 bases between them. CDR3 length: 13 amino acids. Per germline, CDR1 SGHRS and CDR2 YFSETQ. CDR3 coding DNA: TGCGCCAGCAGCTTGGAGACAGTAGGGGTAGCTTTCTTT. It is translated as CASSLETVGVAFF.

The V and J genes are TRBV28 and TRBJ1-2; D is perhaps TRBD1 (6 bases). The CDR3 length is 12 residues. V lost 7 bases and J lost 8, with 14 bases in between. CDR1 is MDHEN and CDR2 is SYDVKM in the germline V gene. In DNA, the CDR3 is TGTGCCAGCACCTCATCTGGGGGCGGCTACACCTTC. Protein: CASTSSGGGYTF.

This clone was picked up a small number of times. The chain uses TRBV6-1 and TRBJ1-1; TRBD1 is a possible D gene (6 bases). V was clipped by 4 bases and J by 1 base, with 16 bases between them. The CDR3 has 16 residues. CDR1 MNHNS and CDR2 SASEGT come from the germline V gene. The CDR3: CASSARGAYSNTEAFF. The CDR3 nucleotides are TGTGCCAGCAGTGCCCGGGGGGCCTATTCGAACACTGAAGCTTTCTTT.

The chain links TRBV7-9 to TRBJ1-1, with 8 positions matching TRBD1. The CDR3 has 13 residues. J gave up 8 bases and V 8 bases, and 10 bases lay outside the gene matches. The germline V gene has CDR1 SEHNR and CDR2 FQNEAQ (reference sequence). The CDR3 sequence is CASFVAGGNEAFF. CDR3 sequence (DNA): TGTGCCAGCTTCGTGGCAGGGGGCAACGAAGCTTTCTTT.

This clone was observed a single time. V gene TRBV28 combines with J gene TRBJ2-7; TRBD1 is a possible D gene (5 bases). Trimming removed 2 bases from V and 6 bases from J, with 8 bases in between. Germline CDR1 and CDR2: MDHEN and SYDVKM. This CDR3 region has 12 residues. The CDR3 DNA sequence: TGTGCCAGCAGTTTACAGGGTTCCGAGCAGTACTTC. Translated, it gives CASSLQGSEQYF.

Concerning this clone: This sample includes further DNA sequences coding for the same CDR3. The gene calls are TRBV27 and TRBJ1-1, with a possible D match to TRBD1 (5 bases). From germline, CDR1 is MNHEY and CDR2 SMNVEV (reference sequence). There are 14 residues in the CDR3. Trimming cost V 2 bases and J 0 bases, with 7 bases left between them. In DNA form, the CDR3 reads TGTGCCAGCAGTTTACGGGGGATGAACACTGAAGCTTTCTTT. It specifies CASSLRGMNTEAFF.

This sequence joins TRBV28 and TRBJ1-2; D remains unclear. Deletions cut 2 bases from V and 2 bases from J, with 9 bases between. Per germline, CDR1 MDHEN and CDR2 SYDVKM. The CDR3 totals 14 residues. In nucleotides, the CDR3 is TGTGCCAGCAGTTTACTGGCCTTCAACTATGGCTACACCTTC. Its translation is CASSLLAFNYGYTF.